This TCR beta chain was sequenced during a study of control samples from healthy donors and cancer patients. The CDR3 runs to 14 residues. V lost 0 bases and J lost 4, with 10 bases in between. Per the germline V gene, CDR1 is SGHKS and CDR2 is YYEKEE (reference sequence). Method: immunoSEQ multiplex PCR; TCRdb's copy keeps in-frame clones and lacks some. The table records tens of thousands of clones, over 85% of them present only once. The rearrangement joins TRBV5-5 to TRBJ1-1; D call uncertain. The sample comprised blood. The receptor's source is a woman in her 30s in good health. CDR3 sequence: CASSLVGWGTEAFF. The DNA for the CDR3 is TGTGCCAGCAGCTTGGTAGGTTGGGGCACTGAAGCTTTCTTT.